Each of the 16 T cell receptor beta chains below was sequenced from the same sample in a study of cytomegalovirus exposure and HLA in healthy donors. Primers: 60 Vbeta forward and 13 Jbeta reverse. Clones were sequenced by immunoSEQ multiplex PCR, and TCRdb holds only the in-frame ones, with some missing. The sample comprises around 150,000 clones, 70% to 85% of which are singletons, and roughly 2% rests with the top ten. Material for sequencing was PBMCs. These receptors were taken from a man over 45 in good health and CMV-seropositive.

This chain joins TRBV4-3 and TRBJ1-5; 10 bases are shared with TRBD1. The germline CDR1 and CDR2 sequences are LGHNA and YSLEER. Losses at the gene ends were 0 bases for V and 4 bases for J; bases not matched to a gene: 3. CDR3 size: 16 residues. The CDR3 bases are TGCGCCAGCAGCCAAGATTGGACAGGGGGAAATCAGCCCCAGCATTTT. This codes for CASSQDWTGGNQPQHF.

The chain's CDR3 is CALASGGEYEQYF. CDR3 coding DNA: TGTGCCTTAGCTAGCGGGGGGGAGTACGAGCAGTACTTC. The J gene is TRBJ2-7, the V gene TRBV30; the match to TRBD2 covers 12 bases. Looked up from germline, CDR1 is GTSNPN and CDR2 is SVGIG (reference sequence). This CDR3 spans 13 amino acids. The V and J ends lost 7 bases and 4 bases, in that order; junction bases with no gene match: 5.

The genes are TRBV2 and TRBJ2-7; weak D call: TRBD1 (6 bases). The V end was cut by 6 bases, the J end by 5 bases, with 26 bases between. Germline loops: CDR1 SNHLY, CDR2 FYNNEI. This CDR3 is built from 17 residues. CDR3 sequence reads: CASRSLPREGVSNEQYF. DNA of the CDR3: TGTGCCAGCAGATCTTTGCCGCGAGAGGGGGTCTCGAACGAGCAGTACTTC.

This clone was seen just once. This chain joins TRBV6-5 and TRBJ2-3; D is perhaps TRBD2 (6 bases). Trimming took 6 bases from V and 3 from J, leaving 13 bases between them. The length of the CDR3 is 14 residues. Germline assignment: CDR1 MNHEY and CDR2 SVGAGI. CDR3 DNA sequence: TGTGCCAGCAGCCCGGGACTTACTACAGATACGCAGTATTTT. Its protein product is CASSPGLTTDTQYF.

This clone showed up just once. CDR3 sequence: CASSTGTLSEAFF. The DNA for the CDR3 is TGTGCCAGCTCAACCGGGACTCTTTCTGAAGCTTTCTTT. The V and J genes are TRBV18 and TRBJ1-1, with a tentative D call TRBD1 (5 bases). The CDR3 has 13 residues. Deletions cut 5 bases from V and 6 bases from J, with 13 bases between. CDR1 and CDR2 from the germline V gene are KGHSH and LQKENI.

The genes are TRBV9 and TRBJ2-1; D is perhaps TRBD1 (5 bases). Per the germline V gene, CDR1 is SGDLS and CDR2 is YYNGEE. The CDR3 totals 15 residues. The V end lost 3 bases, the J end lost 1 base, and 11 bases lay between the germline ends. The CDR3, as DNA: TGTGCCAGCAGCGAATTAGGGGATTCCTACAATGAGCAGTTCTTC. Its protein is CASSELGDSYNEQFF. Together with reference TRBV9 and TRBJ2-1, the CDR3 gives the full variable domain: DSGVTQTPKHLITATGQRVTLRCSPRSGDLSVYWYQQSLDQGLQFLIQYYNGEERAKGNILERFSAQQFPDLHSELNLSSLELGDSALYFCASSELGDSYNEQFFGPGTRLTVL.

The rearrangement uses TRBV5-4 and TRBJ1-2; D not certain. This CDR3 is built from 13 residues. Germline V gene lookup returns CDR1 SGHNT and CDR2 YYREEE (reference sequence). Trimming shortened V by 0 bases and J by 7 bases, and 10 bases separated the two germline ends. CDR3 protein: CASSLEGEGGYTF. For the CDR3, the DNA is TGTGCCAGCAGCTTGGAGGGTGAGGGTGGCTACACCTTC.

The V call is TRBV6-6, the J call TRBJ2-5; no clear D. The V gene lost 5 bases and the J gene lost 1 base, with 11 bases spanning the gap. The CDR3 is 14 residues long. Looked up from germline, CDR1 is MNHNY and CDR2 is SVGAGI (reference sequence). The CDR3 region is CASSTEPLQETQYF. Here the CDR3 DNA reads TGTGCCAGCAGTACCGAGCCCCTCCAAGAGACCCAGTACTTC.

This chain connects TRBV7-2 to TRBJ1-2, with TRBD1 as a possible D gene (5 bases). Germline V lookup: CDR1 SGHTA, CDR2 FQGNSA. The V and J ends lost 3 bases and 3 bases respectively, with 5 bases between them. CDR3 length: 12 amino acids. As DNA, the CDR3 is TGTGCCAGCAGCTTGACAGACTATGGCTACACCTTC. It is translated as CASSLTDYGYTF.

The chain carries TRBV5-1 and TRBJ2-1; 10 nucleotides match TRBD2. Per germline, CDR1 SGHRS and CDR2 YFSETQ. The junction had 10 bases not matched to a gene; V was cut back by 2 bases and J by 8 bases. This CDR3 has 16 residues. In DNA, the CDR3 is TGCGCCAGCAGCTTTATCGGGACTAGCGTCCTCGATGAGCAGTTCTTC. The encoded protein is CASSFIGTSVLDEQFF.

The V call is TRBV7-9, the J call TRBJ2-5, with 9 positions matching TRBD2. V lost 5 bases and J lost 0; bases outside the gene matches: 4. The CDR3 contains 15 residues. The germline CDR1 and CDR2 sequences are SEHNR and FQNEAQ (reference sequence). The CDR3 coding sequence is TGTGCCAGCAGCATCAGCGGGGGGTACCAAGAGACCCAGTACTTC. This translates into CASSISGGYQETQYF.

The chain combines TRBV5-1 with TRBJ2-1; 7 bases are a match to TRBD2. The CDR3 totals 16 residues. The J segment lost 1 base and the V segment lost 4 bases, leaving 8 bases of the junction unmatched. Germline CDR1 reads SGHRS; CDR2 reads YFSETQ. CDR3 bases: TGCGCCAGCAGCCGCTCGGCTAGCGGTTCCTACAATGAGCAGTTCTTC. Translated, it gives CASSRSASGSYNEQFF.

The chain couples TRBV6-6 to TRBJ2-2; D unresolved. This CDR3 comprises 14 residues. Germline CDR1 reads MNHNY; CDR2 reads SVGAGI (reference sequence). V lost 2 bases, J lost 6 bases, and 10 bases lay in between. CDR3 amino acids: CASSYTSVSGELFF. DNA for the CDR3: TGTGCCAGCAGTTACACCAGTGTCTCCGGGGAGCTGTTTTTT.

The chain combines TRBV5-4 with TRBJ2-7; TRBD2 matches 12 bases. The CDR3 length is 15 residues. Germline V gene data show CDR1 as SGHNT and CDR2 as YYREEE (reference sequence). Germline trimming cut 4 bases from V and 3 bases from J; bases unmatched to any gene: 5. The chain's CDR3 is CASSRTSGGIYEQYF. CDR3 bases: TGTGCCAGCAGCAGAACTAGCGGGGGGATCTACGAGCAGTACTTC.

This chain connects TRBV7-2 to TRBJ2-7; D unresolved. Germline V gene data show CDR1 as SGHTA and CDR2 as FQGNSA. The CDR3 loop spans 15 amino acids. Trimming shortened V by 2 bases and J by 1 base, and 12 bases separated the two germline ends. The CDR3 here is CASSLTFASSYEQYF. The CDR3 DNA is TGTGCCAGCAGCTTAACCTTTGCGAGTTCCTACGAGCAGTACTTC.

This chain joins TRBV5-4 and TRBJ2-3, with D possibly matching TRBD2 (7 bases). This CDR3 spans 16 amino acids. Deletions cut 6 bases from V and 0 bases from J, with 17 bases between. CDR1 and CDR2 from the germline V gene are SGHNT and YYREEE (reference sequence). The CDR3 region is CASTEGGGFSTDTQYF. The CDR3 DNA reads as TGTGCCAGCACGGAAGGCGGGGGCTTCAGCACAGATACGCAGTATTTT. Full variable domain (outside the CDR3, taken from reference TRBV5-4 and TRBJ2-3): ETGVTQSPTHLIKTRGQQVTLRCSSQSGHNTVSWYQQALGQGPQFIFQYYREEENGRGNFPPRFSGLQFPNYSSELNVNALELDDSALYLCASTEGGGFSTDTQYFGPGTRLTVL.